This TCR beta chain was identified during a study of blood T cell repertoires in COVID-19. Study background: From the United States, Italy and Spain came samples of acute and convalescent COVID-19. From T cells, B-cell-depleted T cells, or PBMCs came the material, which was cDNA or gDNA.

The CDR3 is made up of 15 amino acids. V lost 1 base, J lost 2 bases, and 10 bases lay in between. The germline V gene encodes CDR1 MDHEN and CDR2 SYDVKM. Original processing methods: Cell counts per sample came from amplifying reference gene primers. Profiled with immunoSEQ multiplex PCR; TCRdb holds only in-frame clones, not every one. The V and J calls and clone size are taken from that table; D and trimming were inferred from the DNA. The repertoire holds more than 95,000 clones, with around 81% as singletons. Material: peripheral blood. The V call is TRBV28, the J call TRBJ2-3; D is possibly TRBD1 (6 bases). The source is a man older than 75 with acute or convalescent COVID-19. The CDR3 DNA reads TGTGCCAGCAGTTTATACCAGGGGAACACAGATACGCAGTATTTT. The encoded protein is CASSLYQGNTDTQYF.